This T cell receptor (beta chain) was sequenced for a study of identical twins (TCRdb year 2016). For the wider study: TCR alpha and beta repertoires from monozygotic twins, unrelated adults of various ages and cord blood were deep-sequenced to test whether fetal clonotypes persist. Replicate twin experiments were performed at different times using different library preparation protocols to rule out contamination. The research as a whole found: Out-of-frame TCR alpha sequences shared between twins showed an excess of low generation-probability sequences compared with coincidental sharing between unrelated individuals. The excess sharing between twins in beta out-of-frame sequences was weaker because fewer shared sequences reduced the signal-to-noise ratio. Out-of-frame TCR alpha sharing in monozygotic twins was systematically underestimated by recombination models, whereas sharing between unrelated individuals was in agreement with the recombination models. Abundant cord blood beta clonotypes carried fewer insertions; young adult naive repertoires showed a weaker similar trend, while memory repertoires showed none. Because the same donors could not be followed over many years, the conclusions relied on cross-sectional statistical analysis. Zero-insertion analyses could be partly confounded by invariant T cells such as MAIT and iNKT, though diverse VJ usage argued against such confounding for most clonotypes.

The receptor library was made with 5' RACE. Sequencing used an Illumina HiSeq 2000. A universal primer binding site was added through template switching, and the final cDNA carried a unique molecular identifier so that TCR cDNA molecules could be counted accurately. Specific primers in the conserved constant-segment region were used to synthesize first-strand cDNA for the TCR alpha and beta chains. To control for contamination, every cDNA library was double barcoded, receiving both a SMART-Mk sample barcode and Illumina barcodes. Two successive PCR steps introduced TruSeq adapter sequences along with Illumina sample barcodes. The TCR alpha and beta cDNA libraries were sequenced on the Illumina HiSeq platform using custom primers. The authors' analysis ran thus. Raw reads were processed with MiGEC to extract unique molecular identifiers, and MiXCR was used to determine CDR3 positions. Recombination models were inferred per individual with the repgenHMM and IGoR tools using an EM algorithm. Shared clonotypes were analyzed with the tcR package in R, and sharing was normalized by the product of cloneset sizes. Out-of-frame nonproductive sequences were analyzed to study raw recombination free of thymic and clonal selection effects. TCRdb ran its own pipeline on the public reads, namely fastp trimming at Q25 and MiXCR clone calling, and kept in-frame beta chains. Identical CDR3 protein sequences are pooled into one entry, listed with their most common genes and DNA. These V and J calls are TCRdb output, not the study's own analysis. The sample records 750,000 to 950,000 distinct CDR3 sequences, approximately 13% of which are singletons. Clones ranked in the top ten supply around 1.6% of the sample.

This clonotype occurred a few times. Its recognized antigen is unknown. No quality values exist for individual bases; no much larger clone is one base distant. All donors were healthy Caucasians. Three pairs of female monozygotic twins, all aged about 18 to 30 years, were included in the twin cohort. Peripheral blood mononuclear cells were the source from which RNA for the TCR libraries was isolated. The V end loses 11 bases and the J end loses 3 bases, and a stretch of 16 bases separates them. The germline V gene specifies MNHNS as CDR1 and SASEGT as CDR2. The CDR3 numbers 14 residues from cysteine through phenylalanine. Left in the record is the CDR3 DNA by itself, 42 bases read in frame from the first base. The same sample was also used in a study of yellow fever vaccine responses in identical twins. As the second study states: According to the authors, in identical twins the way T cells responded to vaccination appeared partly convergent and partly personalized. Focusing on identical twins, the study followed the T cell clones that responded to the vaccine, and did so with precision.

This clonotype originated in a woman aged 18-35 years in good health. The V and J genes are TRBV6-1 and TRBJ2-2; TRBD1 could be the D gene, as 5 bases match. Sequencing was performed on PBMCs. The CDR3 region: CAGKDSGDTGELFF. Here is the DNA: TGTGCCGGAAAAGACAGTGGAGACACCGGGGAGCTGTTTTTT.